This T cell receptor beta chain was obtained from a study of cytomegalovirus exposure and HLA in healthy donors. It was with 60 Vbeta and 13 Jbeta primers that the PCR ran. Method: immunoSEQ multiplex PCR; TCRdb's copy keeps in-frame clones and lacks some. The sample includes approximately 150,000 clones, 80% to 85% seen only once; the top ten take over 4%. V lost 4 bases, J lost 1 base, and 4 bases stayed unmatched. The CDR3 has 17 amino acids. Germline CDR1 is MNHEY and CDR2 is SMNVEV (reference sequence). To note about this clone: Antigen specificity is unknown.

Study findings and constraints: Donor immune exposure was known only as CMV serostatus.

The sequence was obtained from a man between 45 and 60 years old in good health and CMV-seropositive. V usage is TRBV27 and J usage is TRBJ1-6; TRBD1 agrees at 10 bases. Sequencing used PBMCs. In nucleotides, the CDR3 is TGTGCCAGCAGTTCAGGACAGGGGGTGTCCTATAATTCACCCCTCCACTTT. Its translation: CASSSGQGVSYNSPLHF.